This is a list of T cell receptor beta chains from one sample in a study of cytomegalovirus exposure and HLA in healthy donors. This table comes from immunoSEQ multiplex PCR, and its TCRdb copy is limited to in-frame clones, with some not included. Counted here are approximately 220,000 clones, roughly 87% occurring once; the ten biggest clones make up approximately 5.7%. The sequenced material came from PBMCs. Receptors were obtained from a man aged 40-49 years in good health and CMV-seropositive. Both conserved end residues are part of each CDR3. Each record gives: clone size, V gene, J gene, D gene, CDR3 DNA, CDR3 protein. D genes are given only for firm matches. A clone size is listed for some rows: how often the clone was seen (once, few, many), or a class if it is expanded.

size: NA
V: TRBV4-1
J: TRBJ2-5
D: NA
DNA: TGCGCCAGCAGCACGACAGGGAGGGAGACCCAGTACTTC
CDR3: CASSTTGRETQYF

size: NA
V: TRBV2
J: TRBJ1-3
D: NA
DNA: TGTGCCAGCAGTGGGCGGTCTGGAAACACCATATATTTT
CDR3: CASSGRSGNTIYF

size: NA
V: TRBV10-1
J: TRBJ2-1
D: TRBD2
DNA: TGCGCCAGAAGGACTAGCGGGAACTACAATGAGCAGTTCTTC
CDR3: CARRTSGNYNEQFF

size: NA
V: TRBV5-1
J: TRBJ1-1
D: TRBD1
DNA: TGCGCCAGCAGCTGGGGGGACAGGGAAACTGAAGCTTTCTTT
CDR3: CASSWGDRETEAFF

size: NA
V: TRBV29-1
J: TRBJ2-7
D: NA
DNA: TGCAGCGTTGACGCGGGGGCGGGCTACGAGCAGTACTTC
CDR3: CSVDAGAGYEQYF

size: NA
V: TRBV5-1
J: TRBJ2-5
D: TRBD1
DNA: TGCGCCAGCAGCGCGACAGGGGGGAGGGAGACCCAGTACTTC
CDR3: CASSATGGRETQYF

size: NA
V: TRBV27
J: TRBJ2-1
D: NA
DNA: TGTGCCAGCAGTTTAGGCAACAATGAGCAGTTCTTC
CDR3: CASSLGNNEQFF

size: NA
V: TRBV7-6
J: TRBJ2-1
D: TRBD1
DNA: TGTGCCAGCAGCCTAGGGGGCACTGAGCAGTTCTTC
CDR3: CASSLGGTEQFF

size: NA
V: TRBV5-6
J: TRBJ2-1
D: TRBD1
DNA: TGTGCCAGCGGGGAGACAGGGGTGTACAATGAGCAGTTCTTC
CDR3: CASGETGVYNEQFF

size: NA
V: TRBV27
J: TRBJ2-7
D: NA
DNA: TGTGCCACCCCTGGAGACAGATCCTACGAGCAGTACTTC
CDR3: CATPGDRSYEQYF

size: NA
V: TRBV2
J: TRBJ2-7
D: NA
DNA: TGTGCCAGCAGTGCGACCGGGACTCGGACCTACGAGCAGTACTTC
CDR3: CASSATGTRTYEQYF

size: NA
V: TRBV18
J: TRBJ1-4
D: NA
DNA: TGTGCCAGCTCACGAGACAGACAAAATGAAAAACTGTTTTTT
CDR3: CASSRDRQNEKLFF

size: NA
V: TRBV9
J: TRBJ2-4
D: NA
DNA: TGTGCCAGCAGCGTAGGAACGCAGGCCAAAAACATTCAGTACTTC
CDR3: CASSVGTQAKNIQYF

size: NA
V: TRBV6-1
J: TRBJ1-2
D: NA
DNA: TGTGCCAGCAGTGAAGCGCCGGGAAACTATGGCTACACCTTC
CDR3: CASSEAPGNYGYTF

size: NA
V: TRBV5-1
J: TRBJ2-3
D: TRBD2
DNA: TGCGCCAGCAGCCTTCTCACTAGCGGTAGCACAGATACGCAGTATTTT
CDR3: CASSLLTSGSTDTQYF

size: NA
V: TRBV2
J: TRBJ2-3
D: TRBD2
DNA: TGTGCCAGCAGTGCCGGGACTAGCGGTCGCACAGATACGCAGTATTTT
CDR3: CASSAGTSGRTDTQYF

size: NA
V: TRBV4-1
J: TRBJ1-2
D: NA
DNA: TGCGCCAGCAGCCATGGGGAGGAGAACTATGGCTACACCTTC
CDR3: CASSHGEENYGYTF

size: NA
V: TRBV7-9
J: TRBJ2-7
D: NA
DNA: TGTGCCAGCAGCCTTGTGGAGGAGCAGTACTTC
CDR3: CASSLVEEQYF

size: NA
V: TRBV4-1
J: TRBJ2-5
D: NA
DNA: TGCGCCAGCAGCCGGGGAGGTAACGGGGCCCAAGAGACCCAGTACTTC
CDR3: CASSRGGNGAQETQYF

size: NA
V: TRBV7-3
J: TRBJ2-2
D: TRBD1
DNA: TGTGCCAGCAGCTCGGGACAGCACACCGGGGAGCTGTTTTTT
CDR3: CASSSGQHTGELFF

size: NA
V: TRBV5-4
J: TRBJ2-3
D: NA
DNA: TGTGCCAGCAGCTCGGCGACAGGTACTTTCACAGATACGCAGTATTTT
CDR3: CASSSATGTFTDTQYF

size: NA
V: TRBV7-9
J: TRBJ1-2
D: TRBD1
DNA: TGTGCCAGCGCCCCGGGGACAGGGCTAGAAGGCTACACCTTC
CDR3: CASAPGTGLEGYTF

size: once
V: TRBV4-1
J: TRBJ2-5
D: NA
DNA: TGCGCCAGCAGCCAAGATCCGGCTATAGGCGGCCAAGAGACCCAGTACTTC
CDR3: CASSQDPAIGGQETQYF